A single sample is the source of the 25 T cell receptor beta chains below, sequenced in a study of spatial heterogeneity in lung cancer. The time point denotes: blood at routine non-recurrence follow-up after resection. In TCRdb, the 5' RACE reads were re-called with MiXCR into one record per CDR3 protein. The repertoire holds around 29,000 distinct CDR3 sequences, with about 9.4% as singletons. Sequences were derived from PBMCs, sampled at follow-up. The receptors originated from a female donor with early-stage non-small cell lung cancer.

The chain has TRBV6-6 and TRBJ2-2, with D unclear. Germline V CDR1 and CDR2: MNHNY, SVGAGI (reference sequence). This CDR3 has 15 residues. V dropped 2 bases and J dropped 4 bases, with 11 bases sitting between them. CDR3 sequence (DNA): TGTGCCAGCAGTTACCATCGGGTTTTCACCGGGGAGCTGTTTTTT. Its translation: CASSYHRVFTGELFF.

At least ten counts were recorded for this clonotype. The chain carries TRBV9 and TRBJ2-4; D is perhaps TRBD1 or TRBD2 (5 bases each). CDR3 length: 18 residues. Trimming took off 3 bases at V and 5 bases at J, with 24 bases between the two ends. Germline V gives CDR1 SGDLS, CDR2 YYNGEE. CDR3 sequence reads: CASSADAFGTHSQNIQYF. CDR3 DNA: TGTGCCAGCAGCGCCGACGCGTTTGGGACCCATAGCCAAAACATTCAGTACTTC. Complete variable domain (other parts from reference TRBV9 and TRBJ2-4): DSGVTQTPKHLITATGQRVTLRCSPRSGDLSVYWYQQSLDQGLQFLIQYYNGEERAKGNILERFSAQQFPDLHSELNLSSLELGDSALYFCASSADAFGTHSQNIQYFGAGTRLSVL.

This chain uses TRBV20-1 with TRBJ1-1, with D possibly matching TRBD1 (5 bases). V lost 4 bases and J lost 1, with 10 bases in between. CDR1 is DFQATT, CDR2 SNEGSKA, per germline (reference sequence). CDR3 size: 13 residues. The CDR3 DNA reads TGCAGTGCTATACTAGGACAGAACACTGAAGCTTTCTTT. This translates into CSAILGQNTEAFF.

V usage is TRBV7-9 and J usage is TRBJ1-6; 7 bases are shared with TRBD1. CDR1 is SEHNR, CDR2 FQNEAQ, per germline (reference sequence). This CDR3 is built from 16 residues. Germline trimming cut 0 bases from V and 10 bases from J; bases unmatched to any gene: 9. The CDR3 protein is CASSLAHRGVGSPLHF. For the CDR3, the DNA is TGTGCCAGCAGCTTAGCTCACAGGGGAGTAGGATCACCCCTCCACTTT.

The V gene is TRBV5-5, the J gene TRBJ1-2; D is unresolved. The germline CDR1 and CDR2 sequences are SGHKS and YYEKEE (reference sequence). The V end was cut by 4 bases, the J end by 0 bases, with 13 bases between. The CDR3 spans 15 residues. This CDR3 reads CASSPERSTNYGYTF. The CDR3 DNA reads as TGTGCCAGCAGCCCGGAGCGCAGTACTAACTATGGCTACACCTTC.

This clonotype has ten or more counts. CDR3 loop: CASSIADRGGIYEQFF. CDR3 nucleotide sequence: TGTGCCAGTAGTATAGCGGACAGGGGAGGAATTTATGAGCAGTTCTTC. V is TRBV19 and J is TRBJ2-1, with 9 positions matching TRBD1. The CDR3 loop spans 16 amino acids. Germline V gene data show CDR1 as LNHDA and CDR2 as SQIVND (reference sequence). Trimming took 1 base from V and 8 from J; bases not matched to a gene: 9.

This sequence joins TRBV5-5 and TRBJ2-3; D unresolved. Trimming took 0 bases from V and 4 from J, leaving 9 bases between them. The CDR3 sequence is 14 residues long. Germline V gene lookup returns CDR1 SGHKS and CDR2 YYEKEE (reference sequence). The CDR3 coding sequence is TGTGCCAGCAGCTTGGATGGAGCCGCAGATACGCAGTATTTT. Translating it yields CASSLDGAADTQYF.

This clonotype was detected ten times or more. The chain has TRBV6-1 and TRBJ2-2; 9 bases line up with TRBD2. The CDR3 sequence is 15 residues long. With V trimmed by 5 bases and J by 4 bases, 5 bases remained unmatched. Per the germline V gene, CDR1 is MNHNS and CDR2 is SASEGT. The CDR3 loop reads CASSLSSGVTGELFF. The CDR3 DNA reads TGTGCCAGCAGTCTTTCTAGCGGGGTCACCGGGGAGCTGTTTTTT.

This clonotype was seen ten or more times. This chain links TRBV4-1 with TRBJ2-7; D is unresolved. The germline V gene encodes CDR1 MGHRA and CDR2 YSYEKL. The CDR3 is 15 amino acids. V lost 1 base, J lost 2 bases, and 12 bases lay in between. CDR3 in amino acids: CASSQAASRTYEQYF. The CDR3 bases are TGCGCCAGCAGCCAAGCCGCCAGCAGAACCTACGAGCAGTACTTC.

This clonotype was detected ten times or more. The CDR3: CASSRERVRIDEQFF. The CDR3 DNA is TGTGCCAGCAGCCGTGAGCGGGTCCGTATCGATGAGCAGTTCTTC. The genes are TRBV7-7 and TRBJ2-1; perhaps TRBD2 as D (6 bases). Germline V lookup: CDR1 SSHAT, CDR2 FNYEAQ (reference sequence). The CDR3 consists of 15 residues. The ends were cut back, 5 bases at V and 8 bases at J, with 19 bases in the middle. Together with reference TRBV7-7 and TRBJ2-1, the CDR3 gives the full variable domain: GAGVSQSPRYKVTKRGQDVTLRCDPISSHATLYWYQQALGQGPEFLTYFNYEAQPDKSGLPSDRFSAERPEGSISTLTIQRTEQRDSAMYRCASSRERVRIDEQFFGPGTRLTVL.

This clonotype was observed at least ten times. The rearrangement links TRBV29-1 to TRBJ2-2, with TRBD2 identical over 8 bases. J gave up 4 bases and V 4 bases, and 8 bases lay outside the gene matches. This CDR3 contains 15 residues. Germline lookup yields CDR1 SQVTM and CDR2 ANQGSEA. This chain's CDR3 is CSVAGSGGPTGELFF. The CDR3 DNA sequence: TGCAGCGTTGCGGGGAGCGGGGGTCCCACCGGGGAGCTGTTTTTT.

This clonotype was observed at least ten times. This sequence joins TRBV10-3 and TRBJ2-7; tentatively, D is TRBD1 or TRBD2 (5 bases each). Germline CDR1 reads ENHRY; CDR2 reads SYGVKD. This CDR3 is 17 amino acids long. Trimming took 3 bases from V and 1 from J, leaving 19 bases between them. The DNA of the CDR3 is TGTGCCATCAGTGATATGTTCGGGGACCCCAATTCCTACGAGCAGTACTTC. Residues: CAISDMFGDPNSYEQYF.

This clonotype was counted ten times or more. V is TRBV4-1 and J is TRBJ1-4; the D is unclear. Germline CDR1 reads MGHRA; CDR2 reads YSYEKL. This CDR3 comprises 13 residues. V dropped 3 bases and J dropped 8 bases, with 10 bases sitting between them. The CDR3 DNA reads as TGCGCCAGCAGCCAGGGGATAGAAGAAAAACTGTTTTTT. It specifies CASSQGIEEKLFF.

As for this clonotype: A much larger clone lies a single base off, so this may be a read error. The V call is TRBV29-1, the J call TRBJ2-5, with D possibly TRBD2 on 6 matching bases. The CDR3 totals 15 residues. V lost 8 bases, J lost 5 bases, and 24 bases lay in between. The V gene's germline CDR1 is SQVTM and CDR2 ANQGSEA. Here the CDR3 reads CSTWGTGDHMETQYF. The CDR3 DNA reads TGCAGCACCTGGGGGACTGGCGATCACATGGAGACCCAGTACTTC.

This clonotype has at least ten counts. This chain links TRBV2 with TRBJ1-1, with TRBD1 matching over 7 bases. Germline V gene lookup returns CDR1 SNHLY and CDR2 FYNNEI. J was trimmed by 5 bases and V by 2 bases; bases with no gene match: 2. The CDR3 covers 13 residues. This CDR3 reads CASSEQGGTEAFF. CDR3 in DNA: TGTGCCAGCAGTGAACAGGGGGGGACTGAAGCTTTCTTT.

The V and J genes are TRBV7-2 and TRBJ2-1; D is possibly TRBD1 or TRBD2 (5 bases each). Looked up from germline, CDR1 is SGHTA and CDR2 is FQGNSA. Trimming pared 5 bases from V and 0 bases from J, leaving 14 bases between. This CDR3 spans 16 amino acids. The CDR3 here is CASSPSWGSSYNEQFF. DNA of the CDR3: TGTGCCAGCAGCCCCTCGTGGGGGAGCTCCTACAATGAGCAGTTCTTC.

This clonotype was counted at least ten times. The chain links TRBV20-1 to TRBJ2-7, with a weak D call TRBD1 (6 bases). The CDR3 consists of 14 residues. The V gene's germline CDR1 is DFQATT and CDR2 SNEGSKA (reference sequence). Trimming took off 0 bases at V and 2 bases at J, with 11 bases between the two ends. The DNA for the CDR3 is TGCAGTGCTAGAGATTTGGACAGCACCTACGAGCAGTACTTC. Protein: CSARDLDSTYEQYF.

This clonotype counts as medium-sized. V gene TRBV6-5 combines with J gene TRBJ1-2, with a tentative D call TRBD1 (6 bases). This CDR3 comprises 15 residues. With 2 bases removed from V and 1 base from J, the gap between germline ends came to 11 bases. Germline V CDR1 and CDR2: MNHEY, SVGAGI. The CDR3 region is CASSYGGADNYGYTF. CDR3 DNA: TGTGCCAGCAGTTACGGGGGGGCCGATAACTATGGCTACACCTTC.

This clonotype was found a few times. The chain links TRBV20-1 to TRBJ2-3, with TRBD2 matching over 8 bases. Germline CDR1 reads DFQATT; CDR2 reads SNEGSKA (reference sequence). This CDR3 has 16 amino acids. Trimming at V came to 5 bases and at J to 0 bases, leaving 10 bases not matched to a gene. DNA of the CDR3: TGCAGTGCTGACTGGCGGGGGGCCTCTAGCACAGATACGCAGTATTTT. It encodes CSADWRGASSTDTQYF.

Ten or more counts support this clonotype. The chain recombines TRBV7-7 with TRBJ2-5; D not certain. Per germline, CDR1 SSHAT and CDR2 FNYEAQ (reference sequence). Trimming removed 4 bases at V and 6 bases at J, with 12 bases between. This CDR3 has 13 residues. The CDR3 sequence: CASSSDRRQTQYF. The DNA of the CDR3 is TGTGCCAGCAGCTCGGACCGCCGCCAGACCCAGTACTTC.

This chain joins TRBV19 and TRBJ2-1, with D possibly TRBD2 on 6 matching bases. V lost 1 base and J lost 6, with 22 bases in between. Per germline, CDR1 LNHDA and CDR2 SQIVND (reference sequence). This CDR3 is built from 18 residues. CDR3 nucleotide sequence: TGTGCCAGTAGTATAGCCCCCGGCAGGAGCGGGCAATTCAATGAGCAGTTCTTC. Translated: CASSIAPGRSGQFNEQFF.

This clonotype has a handful of counts. The chain has TRBV5-1 and TRBJ1-4; TRBD1 is a possible D gene (6 bases). The germline CDR1 and CDR2 sequences are SGHRS and YFSETQ. The CDR3 is 15 amino acids. Trimming took 4 bases from V and 4 from J, leaving 14 bases between them. The CDR3 region has the DNA TGCGCCAGCAGCCCATCGGGACATCGTAATGAAAAACTGTTTTTT. Its translation is CASSPSGHRNEKLFF.

Only a few counts were recorded for this clonotype. The V gene is TRBV19, the J gene TRBJ2-7; 8 bases agree with TRBD1. Germline V gives CDR1 LNHDA, CDR2 SQIVND (reference sequence). V shed 8 bases, J shed 5 bases, and the junction held 8 bases outside the gene matches. This CDR3 comprises 13 residues. CDR3 residues: CASGQGATDEQYF. CDR3 sequence (DNA): TGTGCCAGTGGCCAGGGGGCTACCGACGAGCAGTACTTC.

This clonotype was detected ten times or more. The V gene is TRBV6-5, the J gene TRBJ2-6; D not resolved. The CDR3 totals 16 residues. Trimming took 0 bases from V and 2 from J, leaving 8 bases between them. Germline values: CDR1 MNHEY, CDR2 SVGAGI. CDR3 sequence (DNA): TGTGCCAGCAGTTACTCGACGGCGGCTGGGGCCAACGTCCTGACTTTC. Protein: CASSYSTAAGANVLTF.

The rearrangement uses TRBV20-1 and TRBJ2-1; 14 bases are a match to TRBD2. Trimming at V came to 6 bases and at J to 3 bases, leaving 4 bases not matched to a gene. The CDR3 sequence is 15 residues long. Per germline, CDR1 DFQATT and CDR2 SNEGSKA (reference sequence). The CDR3: CSARTSGGNYNEQFF. As DNA, the CDR3 is TGCAGTGCGCGGACTAGCGGGGGGAACTACAATGAGCAGTTCTTC.